Below are 3 T cell receptor beta chains sequenced from a single sample in a study of shared clonotypes between healthy human individuals. Generated by immunoSEQ multiplex PCR, the TCRdb table keeps only in-frame clones and is missing some. The table records a few million clones, roughly 90% of them present only once. Sequencing was done on a sample of naive CD4+ T cells from PBMCs. Subset described: CD45RA+ positively selected. The receptor source for this set is a man between 18 and 35 years old in good health. Some clones in this sample may be carry-over from other donors' samples.

This sequence joins TRBV6-5 and TRBJ2-6; a weak D match, TRBD1 (5 bases). V gave up 8 bases and J gave up 0 bases, with 8 bases separating them. Germline V gene lookup returns CDR1 MNHEY and CDR2 SVGAGI. This CDR3 contains 14 residues. DNA for the CDR3: TGTGCCAGCGGGGCGTACTCTGGGGCCAACGTCCTGACTTTC. As protein: CASGAYSGANVLTF.

Comments on this clone: This specimen includes other DNA sequences encoding the same CDR3. The CDR3 sequence: CASSVEVGTQYF. The CDR3 region has the DNA TGTGCCAGCAGCGTAGAGGTGGGTACGCAGTATTTT. The V call is TRBV9, the J call TRBJ2-3; D gene uncertain. V shed 0 bases and J shed 8 bases, with 7 bases lying between them. The CDR3 covers 12 residues. CDR1 is SGDLS, CDR2 YYNGEE, per germline.

About this clone: An end of the junction differs from the germline gene, which may be a read error. The J gene is TRBJ1-1, the V gene TRBV6-1, with no clear D. The CDR3 length is 10 residues. Germline loops: CDR1 MNHNS, CDR2 SASEGT. The CDR3 DNA follows: TGTGCCAGCAGTGAGTGGGGATTGGGCTTT. Translating gives CASSEWGLGF.